The 15 T cell receptor beta chains given below trace back to one sample, sequenced in a study of shared clonotypes between healthy human individuals. TCRdb's table, derived via immunoSEQ multiplex PCR, lists solely in-frame clones and lacks some. Seen here are a few million clones, approximately 93% observed once, and the top ten hold 0.39%. Sample: naive CD4+ T cells from PBMCs. Subset reported: CD45RA+ positively selected. The receptor set was obtained from a man aged 18 to 29 in good health. Some clones in this sample may be carry-over from other donors' samples.

V and J are TRBV7-9 and TRBJ1-1, with D uncertain. The V and J ends lost 1 base and 1 base respectively, with 7 bases between them. Germline V gene sequence: CDR1 SEHNR, CDR2 FQNEAQ (reference sequence). The CDR3 extends over 14 amino acids. CDR3 region: CASSLGWENTEAFF. Written as DNA, the CDR3 is TGTGCCAGCAGCTTAGGTTGGGAGAACACTGAAGCTTTCTTT.

This clone was detected only once. V is TRBV10-1 and J is TRBJ1-4; a possible D gene is TRBD1 (5 bases). The germline V gene has CDR1 WNHNN and CDR2 SYGVQD (reference sequence). There are 14 residues in the CDR3. V was clipped by 6 bases and J by 8 bases, with 16 bases between them. The CDR3 region is CASSPGRGMEKLFF. CDR3 coding DNA: TGCGCCAGCAGCCCAGGGAGGGGCATGGAAAAACTGTTTTTT.

The J gene is TRBJ2-2, the V gene TRBV18; D not resolved. Germline CDR1 reads KGHSH; CDR2 reads LQKENI. There are 16 residues in the CDR3. V was shortened by 1 base and J by 4 bases, with 13 bases between the two germline ends. DNA for the CDR3: TGTGCCAGCTCACCACGGGTAATTGCGGCCACCGGGGAGCTGTTTTTT. This encodes CASSPRVIAATGELFF.

The V call is TRBV5-1, the J call TRBJ1-2; no definite D call. This CDR3 region has 13 residues. V shed 3 bases and J shed 10 bases, with 16 bases lying between them. Germline V lookup: CDR1 SGHRS, CDR2 YFSETQ. CDR3 in DNA: TGCGCCAGCAGCTATAAATCAGTAGATTACTACACCTTC. This encodes CASSYKSVDYYTF.

This chain joins TRBV19 and TRBJ1-4, with no clear D. The CDR3 consists of 15 residues. V was pared by 9 bases and J by 3 bases, with 17 bases between. The germline CDR1 and CDR2 sequences are LNHDA and SQIVND (reference sequence). The DNA for the CDR3 is TGTGCCAGCCAGAAGGAAGGGATGCCTAATGAAAAACTGTTTTTT. Its protein product is CASQKEGMPNEKLFF.

The V gene is TRBV10-3, the J gene TRBJ2-7, with D perhaps matching TRBD1 (6 bases). The CDR3 is 18 amino acids. Germline-derived CDR1 and CDR2 are ENHRY and SYGVKD. The ends were cut back, 6 bases at V and 3 bases at J, with 27 bases in the middle. The CDR3 sequence is CAISKSTPGQGMIYEQYF. The CDR3 DNA reads as TGTGCCATCAGCAAATCAACACCGGGACAAGGAATGATCTACGAGCAGTACTTC.

This chain joins TRBV11-3 and TRBJ2-2; 10 bases map to TRBD1. Trimming at V came to 5 bases and at J to 6 bases, leaving 9 bases not matched to a gene. The CDR3 is 16 amino acids. CDR1 and CDR2 (germline): SGHNT, YENEEA. CDR3 in DNA: TGTGCCAGCAGCCGCGGACAGGGGGGATTCCCCGGGGAGCTGTTTTTT. It encodes CASSRGQGGFPGELFF.

The chain employs TRBV5-1 and TRBJ2-4; 7 nucleotides agree with TRBD1. Germline-derived CDR1 and CDR2 are SGHRS and YFSETQ. The CDR3 covers 17 residues. Losses at the gene ends were 0 bases for V and 3 bases for J; bases not matched to a gene: 9. The CDR3 reads CASSLDIDRVGKNIQYF. The CDR3, as DNA: TGCGCCAGCAGCTTGGATATAGACAGGGTAGGCAAAAACATTCAGTACTTC. Full variable domain (outside the CDR3, taken from reference TRBV5-1 and TRBJ2-4): KAGVTQTPRYLIKTRGQQVTLSCSPISGHRSVSWYQQTPGQGLQFLFEYFSETQRNKGNFPGRFSGRQFSNSRSEMNVSTLELGDSALYLCASSLDIDRVGKNIQYFGAGTRLSVL.

About this clone: The sample holds other DNA sequences that translate to the same CDR3. The chain has TRBV28 and TRBJ1-2; TRBD1 aligns across 7 bases. Per the germline V gene, CDR1 is MDHEN and CDR2 is SYDVKM. The CDR3 is made up of 14 amino acids. The junction had 5 bases not matched to a gene; V was cut back by 3 bases and J by 4 bases. CDR3 nucleotides: TGTGCCAGCAGTTTGTCCGGGACAGCCTATGGCTACACCTTC. It codes for CASSLSGTAYGYTF.

J is TRBJ2-4 and V is TRBV19; 7 nucleotides agree with TRBD1. The germline V gene has CDR1 LNHDA and CDR2 SQIVND (reference sequence). Losses at the gene ends were 1 base for V and 0 bases for J; bases not matched to a gene: 6. This CDR3 comprises 17 residues. The CDR3 bases are TGTGCCAGTAGTATAGTGACAGGGAAACTAGCCAAAAACATTCAGTACTTC. Translating it yields CASSIVTGKLAKNIQYF.

This sequence joins TRBV27 and TRBJ2-2; TRBD2 aligns across 8 bases. The CDR3 has 15 amino acids. V lost 6 bases and J lost 4; bases outside the gene matches: 7. Germline CDR1 and CDR2: MNHEY and SMNVEV (reference sequence). The CDR3 loop reads CASRTGGSTTGELFF. Here the CDR3 DNA reads TGTGCCAGCAGAACGGGGGGGAGTACCACCGGGGAGCTGTTTTTT.

The gene calls are TRBV25-1 and TRBJ2-1; D is possibly TRBD2 (5 bases). Germline CDR1 and CDR2: MGHDK and SYGVNS. V lost 3 bases and J 5 bases, leaving 14 bases between the germline ends. This CDR3 has 15 amino acids. DNA of the CDR3: TGTGCCAGCAGTGACGCGCGGGCCGGGGACAATGAGCAGTTCTTC. Translating gives CASSDARAGDNEQFF.

The rearrangement links TRBV7-8 to TRBJ2-7; 7 bases are a match to TRBD1. V shed 5 bases and J 3 bases; nucleotides not matched to a gene: 7. The V gene's germline CDR1 is SGHVS and CDR2 FQNEAQ. The CDR3 extends over 14 amino acids. The CDR3 loop is CASSGRQGHYEQYF. The CDR3 coding sequence is TGTGCCAGCAGCGGCCGACAGGGACACTACGAGCAGTACTTC.

The chain links TRBV2 to TRBJ2-5; the D gene is possibly TRBD2 (6 bases). Between the trimmed V and J ends, which lost 7 bases and 1 base, there was a span of 16 bases. The CDR3 extends over 15 amino acids. CDR1 is SNHLY, CDR2 FYNNEI, per germline. This CDR3 reads CASIWDFQRQETQYF. The CDR3, as DNA: TGTGCCAGCATATGGGACTTCCAGCGCCAAGAGACCCAGTACTTC.

The chain carries TRBV4-2 and TRBJ1-2; a possible D gene is TRBD1 (5 bases). Germline lookup yields CDR1 LGHNA and CDR2 YNFKEQ. There are 15 residues in the CDR3. V lost 3 bases, J lost 8 bases, and 19 bases lay in between. The CDR3 protein is CASSQEGRQAGGYTF. The CDR3 nucleotides read TGTGCCAGCAGCCAGGAGGGGAGGCAGGCCGGCGGCTACACCTTC.